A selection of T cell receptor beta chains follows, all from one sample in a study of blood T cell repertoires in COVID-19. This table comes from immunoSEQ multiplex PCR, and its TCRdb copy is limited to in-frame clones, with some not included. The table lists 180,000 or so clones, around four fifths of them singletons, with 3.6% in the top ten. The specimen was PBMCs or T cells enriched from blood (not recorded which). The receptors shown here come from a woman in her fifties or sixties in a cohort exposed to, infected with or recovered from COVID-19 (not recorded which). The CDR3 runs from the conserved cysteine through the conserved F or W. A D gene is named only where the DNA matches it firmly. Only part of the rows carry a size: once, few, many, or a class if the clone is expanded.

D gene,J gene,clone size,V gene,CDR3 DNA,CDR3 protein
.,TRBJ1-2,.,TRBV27,TGTGCCTCGAGAAACCCCTCGGGTGTTGGCTACACCTTC,CASRNPSGVGYTF
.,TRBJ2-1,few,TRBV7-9,TGTGCCAGCAGCTTAATCAACAATGAGCAGTTCTTC,CASSLINNEQFF
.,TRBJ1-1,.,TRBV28,TGTGCCAGCATCAATAAGCTGAGCACTGAAGCTTTCTTT,CASINKLSTEAFF
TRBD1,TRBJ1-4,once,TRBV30,TGTGCCTGGGGGACAGGGGTTAATGAAAAACTGTTTTTT,CAWGTGVNEKLFF
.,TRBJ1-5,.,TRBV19,TGTGCCAGTACGAGGACACAAAATCAGCCCCAGCATTTT,CASTRTQNQPQHF
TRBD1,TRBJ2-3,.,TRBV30,TGTGCCTGGCGGGGGGACAGGGGATATACGCAGTATTTT,CAWRGDRGYTQYF
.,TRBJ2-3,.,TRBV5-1,TGCGCCAGCAGCTGGGCACTAGATGGGGCAGATACGCAGTATTTT,CASSWALDGADTQYF
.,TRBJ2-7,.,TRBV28,TGTGCCAGCAGTTCCCAGGCCCTTATGGAGCAGTACTTC,CASSSQALMEQYF
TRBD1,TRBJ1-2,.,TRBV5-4,TGTGCCAGCAGCTTGGCGGGTGGACAGGCGATCTATGGCTACACCTTC,CASSLAGGQAIYGYTF
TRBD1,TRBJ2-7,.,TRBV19,TGTGCCAGTGCTCCCCGGACAGGGGCCCTCTACGAGCAGTACTTC,CASAPRTGALYEQYF
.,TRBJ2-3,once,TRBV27,TGTGCCAGCAGCCTAAGGGGGGGCTGGGGGGCTTACAGCGGGACTAGCACAGATACGCAGTATTTT,CASSLRGGWGAYSGTSTDTQYF
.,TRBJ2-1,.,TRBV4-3,TGCGCCAGCAGCCAAGGCCGCGGACAATGGAATGAGCAGTTCTTC,CASSQGRGQWNEQFF
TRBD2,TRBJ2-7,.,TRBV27,TGTGCCAGCAGCAAGAGGGGACTAGCGGGGGGGGATACGTACGAGCAGTACTTC,CASSKRGLAGGDTYEQYF
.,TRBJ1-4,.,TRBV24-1,TGTGCCACCAGTGATTTGAGTAGGGGTGCTAATGAAAAACTGTTTTTT,CATSDLSRGANEKLFF
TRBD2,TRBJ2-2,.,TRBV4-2,TGTGCCAGCAGCCAAAACGGGGGGGCTAACACCGGGGAGCTGTTTTTT,CASSQNGGANTGELFF
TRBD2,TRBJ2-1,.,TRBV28,TGTGCCAGCAGTCTACAACCGGGACTAGCCTACAATGAGCAGTTCTTC,CASSLQPGLAYNEQFF
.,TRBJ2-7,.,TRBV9,TGTGCCAGCAGCGAGGGCATGGGGGCAAACGAGCAGTACTTC,CASSEGMGANEQYF
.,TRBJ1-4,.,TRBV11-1,TGTGCCAGCAGCAATCTAAATGAAAAACTGTTTTTT,CASSNLNEKLFF
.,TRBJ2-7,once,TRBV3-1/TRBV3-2,TGTGCCAGCAGCCAAGTTGGGGTGAAGGGGAACTACGAGCAGTACTTC,CASSQVGVKGNYEQYF
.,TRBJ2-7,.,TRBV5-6,TGTGCCAGCAGTAAATACCGGGATACCTACGAGCAGTACTTC,CASSKYRDTYEQYF
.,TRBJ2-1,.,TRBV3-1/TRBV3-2,TGTGCCAGCAGCCAAGATGACTTGATAGATATCTCCTACAATGAGCAGTTCTTC,CASSQDDLIDISYNEQFF
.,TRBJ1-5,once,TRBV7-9,TGTGCCAGCAGCTTAGGGAACGGGGTCCAGCCCCAGCATTTT,CASSLGNGVQPQHF
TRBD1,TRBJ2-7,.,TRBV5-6,TGTGCCAGCAGCCCTGTGACAGGGGGCGAGCAGTACTTC,CASSPVTGGEQYF
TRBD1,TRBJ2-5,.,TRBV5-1,TGCGCCAGCAGAGCCGGACAGGGAAGGCAAGAGACCCAGTACTTC,CASRAGQGRQETQYF
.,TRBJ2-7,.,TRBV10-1,TGCGCCAGCAGTGAGTCGGTGGCGGAGCTCCCCTACGAGCAGTACTTC,CASSESVAELPYEQYF
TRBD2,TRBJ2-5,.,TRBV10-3,TGTGCCATCAGTGAAAAACTAGCGGGGGAGTACCAAGAGACCCAGTACTTC,CAISEKLAGEYQETQYF
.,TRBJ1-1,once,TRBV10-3,TGTGCCATCAGTGAGAGAACAGGTTCTGAAGCTTTCTTT,CAISERTGSEAFF
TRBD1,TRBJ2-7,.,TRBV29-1,TGCAGCGTTGTCGGACAGGGGGCAGGCGAGCAGTACTTC,CSVVGQGAGEQYF